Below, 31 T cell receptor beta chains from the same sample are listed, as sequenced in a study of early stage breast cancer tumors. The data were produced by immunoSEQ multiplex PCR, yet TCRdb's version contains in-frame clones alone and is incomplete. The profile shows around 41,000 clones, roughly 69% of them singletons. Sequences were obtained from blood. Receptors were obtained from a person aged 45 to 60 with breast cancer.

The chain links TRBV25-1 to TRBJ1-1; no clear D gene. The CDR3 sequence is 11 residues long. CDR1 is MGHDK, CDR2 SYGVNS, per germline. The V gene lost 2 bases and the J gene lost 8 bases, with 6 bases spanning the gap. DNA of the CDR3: TGTGCCAGCAGTGAAGAGAACGAAGCTTTCTTT. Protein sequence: CASSEENEAFF.

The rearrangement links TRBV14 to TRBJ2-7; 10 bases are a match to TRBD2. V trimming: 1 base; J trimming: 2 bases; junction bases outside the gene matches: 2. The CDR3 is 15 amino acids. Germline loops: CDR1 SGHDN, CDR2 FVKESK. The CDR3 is CASSQGTSGAYEQYF. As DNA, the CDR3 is TGTGCCAGCAGCCAAGGGACTAGCGGTGCCTACGAGCAGTACTTC.

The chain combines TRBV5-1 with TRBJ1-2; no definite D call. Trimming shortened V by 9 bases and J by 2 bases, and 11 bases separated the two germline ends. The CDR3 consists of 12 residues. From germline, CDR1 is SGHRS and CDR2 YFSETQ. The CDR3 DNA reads TGCGCCACCGCCCCAGCGAACTATGGCTACACCTTC. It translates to CATAPANYGYTF.

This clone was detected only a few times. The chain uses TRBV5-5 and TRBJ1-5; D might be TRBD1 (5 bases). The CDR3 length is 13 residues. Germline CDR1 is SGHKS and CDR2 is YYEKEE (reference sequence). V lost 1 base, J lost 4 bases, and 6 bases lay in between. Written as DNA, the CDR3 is TGTGCCAGCAGCTTGCGGACAAATCAGCCCCAGCATTTT. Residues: CASSLRTNQPQHF.

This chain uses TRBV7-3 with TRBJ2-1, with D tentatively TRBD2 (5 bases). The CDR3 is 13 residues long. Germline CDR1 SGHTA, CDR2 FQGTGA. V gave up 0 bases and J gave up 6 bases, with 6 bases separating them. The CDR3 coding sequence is TGTGCCAGCAGCTTAACAGAGGGCAATGAGCAGTTCTTC. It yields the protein CASSLTEGNEQFF.

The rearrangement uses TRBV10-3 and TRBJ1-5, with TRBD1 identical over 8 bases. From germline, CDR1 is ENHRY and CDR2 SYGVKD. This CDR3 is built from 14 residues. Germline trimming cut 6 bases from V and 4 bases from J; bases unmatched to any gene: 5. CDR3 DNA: TGTGCCATCAGCCGACAGGGGATTAATCAGCCCCAGCATTTT. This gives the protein CAISRQGINQPQHF.

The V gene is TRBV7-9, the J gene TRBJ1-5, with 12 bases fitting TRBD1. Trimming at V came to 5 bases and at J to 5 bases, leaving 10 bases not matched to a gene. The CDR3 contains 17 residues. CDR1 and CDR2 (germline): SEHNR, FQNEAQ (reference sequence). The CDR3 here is CASSPGTGGRGDQPQHF. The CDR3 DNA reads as TGTGCCAGCAGCCCCGGGACAGGGGGCAGGGGTGATCAGCCCCAGCATTTT.

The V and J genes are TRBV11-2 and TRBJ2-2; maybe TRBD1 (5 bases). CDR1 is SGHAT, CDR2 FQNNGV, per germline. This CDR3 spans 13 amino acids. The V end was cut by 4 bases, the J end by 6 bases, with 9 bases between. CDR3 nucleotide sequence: TGTGCCAGCAGCTACATAGGGGCCGGGGAGCTGTTTTTT. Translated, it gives CASSYIGAGELFF.

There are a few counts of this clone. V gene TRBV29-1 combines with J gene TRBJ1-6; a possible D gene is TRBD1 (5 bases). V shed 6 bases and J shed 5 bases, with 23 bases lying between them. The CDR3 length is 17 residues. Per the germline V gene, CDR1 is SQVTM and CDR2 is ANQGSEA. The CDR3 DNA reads TGCAGCGTCGTGACACGGGGGTCGGACCTACATAATTCACCCCTCCACTTT. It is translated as CSVVTRGSDLHNSPLHF.

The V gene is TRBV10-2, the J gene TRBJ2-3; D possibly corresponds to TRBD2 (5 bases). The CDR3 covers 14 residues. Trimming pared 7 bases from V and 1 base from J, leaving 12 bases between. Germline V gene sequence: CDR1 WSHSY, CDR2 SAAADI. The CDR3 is CASNAPGGTDTQYF. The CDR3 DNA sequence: TGCGCCAGCAATGCCCCCGGGGGCACAGATACGCAGTATTTT.

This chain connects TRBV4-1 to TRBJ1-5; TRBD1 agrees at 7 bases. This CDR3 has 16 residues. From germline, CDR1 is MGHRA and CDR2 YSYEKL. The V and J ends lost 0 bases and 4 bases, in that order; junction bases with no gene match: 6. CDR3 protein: CASSQDEGAQNQPQHF. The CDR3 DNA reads TGCGCCAGCAGCCAAGATGAGGGGGCCCAAAATCAGCCCCAGCATTTT.

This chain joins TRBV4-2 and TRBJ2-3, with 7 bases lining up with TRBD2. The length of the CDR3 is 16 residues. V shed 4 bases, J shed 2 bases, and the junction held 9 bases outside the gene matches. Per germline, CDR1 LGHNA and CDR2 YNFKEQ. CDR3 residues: CASSPLISGYTDTQYF. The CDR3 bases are TGTGCCAGCAGCCCTCTTATTAGCGGGTACACAGATACGCAGTATTTT.

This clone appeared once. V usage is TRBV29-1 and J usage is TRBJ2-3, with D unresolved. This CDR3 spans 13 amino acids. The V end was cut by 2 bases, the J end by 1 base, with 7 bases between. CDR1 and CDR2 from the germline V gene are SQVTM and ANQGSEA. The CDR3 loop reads CSVEQSRTDTQYF. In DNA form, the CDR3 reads TGCAGCGTTGAACAGTCTCGCACAGATACGCAGTATTTT.

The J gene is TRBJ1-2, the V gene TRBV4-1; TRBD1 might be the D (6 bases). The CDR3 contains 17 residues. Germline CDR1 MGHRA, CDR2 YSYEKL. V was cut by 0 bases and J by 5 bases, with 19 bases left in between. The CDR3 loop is CASSQEVDGAGAYGYTF. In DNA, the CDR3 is TGCGCCAGCAGCCAAGAAGTAGACGGGGCAGGGGCGTATGGCTACACCTTC.

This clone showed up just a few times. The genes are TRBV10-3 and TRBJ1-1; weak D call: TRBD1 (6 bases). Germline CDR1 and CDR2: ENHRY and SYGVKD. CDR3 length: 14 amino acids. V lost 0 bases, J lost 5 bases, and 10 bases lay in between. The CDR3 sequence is CAISESTGWTEAFF. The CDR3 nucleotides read TGTGCCATCAGTGAGTCGACAGGTTGGACTGAAGCTTTCTTT.

The CDR3 spells CASSISPYNEQFF. CDR3 nucleotides: TGTGCCAGTAGTATTAGCCCCTACAATGAGCAGTTCTTC. This chain uses TRBV19 with TRBJ2-1; no reliable D call. The germline V gene has CDR1 LNHDA and CDR2 SQIVND (reference sequence). The CDR3 length is 13 residues. Trimming took 3 bases from V and 2 from J, leaving 5 bases between them. The whole variable domain, remainder taken from reference TRBV19 and TRBJ2-1, is DGGITQSPKYLFRKEGQNVTLSCEQNLNHDAMYWYRQDPGQGLRLIYYSQIVNDFQKGDIAEGYSVSREKKESFPLTVTSAQKNPTAFYLCASSISPYNEQFFGPGTRLTVL.

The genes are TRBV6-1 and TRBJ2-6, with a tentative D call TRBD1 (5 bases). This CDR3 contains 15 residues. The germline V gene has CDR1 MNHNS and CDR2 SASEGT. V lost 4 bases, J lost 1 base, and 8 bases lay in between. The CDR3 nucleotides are TGTGCCAGCAGTGCAGACAGTTCTGGGGCCAACGTCCTGACTTTC. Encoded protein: CASSADSSGANVLTF.

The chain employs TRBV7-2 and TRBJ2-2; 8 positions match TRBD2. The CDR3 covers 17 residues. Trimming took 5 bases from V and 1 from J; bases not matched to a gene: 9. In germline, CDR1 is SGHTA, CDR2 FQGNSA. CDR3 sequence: CASSIPPTSGNTGELFF. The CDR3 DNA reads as TGTGCCAGCAGCATCCCCCCAACTAGCGGGAACACCGGGGAGCTGTTTTTT.

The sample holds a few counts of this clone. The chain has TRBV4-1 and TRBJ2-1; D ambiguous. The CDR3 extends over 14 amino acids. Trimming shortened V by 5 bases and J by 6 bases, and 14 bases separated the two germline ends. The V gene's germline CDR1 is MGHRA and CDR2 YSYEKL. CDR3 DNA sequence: TGCGCCAGCAGCACCCGCCCCGCGTCCAATGAGCAGTTCTTC. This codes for CASSTRPASNEQFF.

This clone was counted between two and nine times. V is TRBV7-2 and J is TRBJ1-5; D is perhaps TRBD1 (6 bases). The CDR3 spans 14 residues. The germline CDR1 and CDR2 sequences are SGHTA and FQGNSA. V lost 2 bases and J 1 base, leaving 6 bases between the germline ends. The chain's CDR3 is CASSLRGSNQPQHF. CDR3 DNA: TGTGCCAGCAGCTTAAGGGGGAGCAATCAGCCCCAGCATTTT.

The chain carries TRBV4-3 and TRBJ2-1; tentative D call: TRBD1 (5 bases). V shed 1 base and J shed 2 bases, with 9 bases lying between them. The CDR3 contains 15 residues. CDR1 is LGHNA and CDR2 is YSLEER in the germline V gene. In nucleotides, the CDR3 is TGCGCCAGCAGCCAAGGGGGCAGGGCCTACAATGAGCAGTTCTTC. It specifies CASSQGGRAYNEQFF.

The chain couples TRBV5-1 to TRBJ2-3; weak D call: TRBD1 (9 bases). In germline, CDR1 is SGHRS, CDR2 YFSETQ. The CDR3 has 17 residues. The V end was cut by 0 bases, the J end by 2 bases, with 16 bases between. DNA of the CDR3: TGCGCCAGCAGCTTGGTTAGCGGGACAGGGAACACAGATACGCAGTATTTT. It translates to CASSLVSGTGNTDTQYF.

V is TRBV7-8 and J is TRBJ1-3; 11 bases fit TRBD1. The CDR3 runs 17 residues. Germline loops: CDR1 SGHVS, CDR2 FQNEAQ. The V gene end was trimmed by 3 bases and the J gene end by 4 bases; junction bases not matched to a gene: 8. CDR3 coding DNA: TGTGCCAGCAGCTTTCTTTCCCGGGACAGGGGGGGAAACACCATATATTTT. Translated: CASSFLSRDRGGNTIYF.

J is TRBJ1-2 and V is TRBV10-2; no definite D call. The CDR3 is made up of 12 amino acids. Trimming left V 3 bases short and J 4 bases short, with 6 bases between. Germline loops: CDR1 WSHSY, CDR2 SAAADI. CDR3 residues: CASSETVYGYTF. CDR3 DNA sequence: TGCGCCAGCAGTGAAACGGTCTATGGCTACACCTTC.

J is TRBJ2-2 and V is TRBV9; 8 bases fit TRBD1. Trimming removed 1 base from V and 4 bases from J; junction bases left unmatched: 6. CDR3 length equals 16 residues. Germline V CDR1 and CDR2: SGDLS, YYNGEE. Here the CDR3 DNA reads TGTGCCAGCAGCGTACAGGGGGCTCTAGGCACCGGGGAGCTGTTTTTT. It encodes CASSVQGALGTGELFF.

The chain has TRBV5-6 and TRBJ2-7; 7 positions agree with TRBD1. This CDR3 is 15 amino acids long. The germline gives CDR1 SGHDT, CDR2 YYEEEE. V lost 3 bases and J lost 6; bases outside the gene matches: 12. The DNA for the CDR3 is TGTGCCAGCAGCTCCGGACAGGATGCCCCTTCCGAGCAGTACGTC. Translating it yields CASSSGQDAPSEQYV.

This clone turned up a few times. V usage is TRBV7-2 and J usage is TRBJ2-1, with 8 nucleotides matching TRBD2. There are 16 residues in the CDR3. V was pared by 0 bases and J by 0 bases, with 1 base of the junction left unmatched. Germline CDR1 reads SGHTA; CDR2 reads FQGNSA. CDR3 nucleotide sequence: TGTGCCAGCAGCTTAGCCAGCGGGAGCTCCTACAATGAGCAGTTCTTC. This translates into CASSLASGSSYNEQFF.

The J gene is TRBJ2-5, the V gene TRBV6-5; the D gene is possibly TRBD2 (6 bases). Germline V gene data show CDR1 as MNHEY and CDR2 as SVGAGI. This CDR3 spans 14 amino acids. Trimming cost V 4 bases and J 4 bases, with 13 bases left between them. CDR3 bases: TGTGCCAGCAGTTCAGGTATTAGCGGAGAGACCCAGTACTTC. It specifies CASSSGISGETQYF.

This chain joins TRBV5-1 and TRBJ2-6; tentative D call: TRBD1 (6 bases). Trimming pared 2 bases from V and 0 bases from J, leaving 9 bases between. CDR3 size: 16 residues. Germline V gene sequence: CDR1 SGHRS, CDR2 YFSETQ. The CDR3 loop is CASSLQGDSGANVLTF. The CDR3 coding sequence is TGCGCCAGCAGCTTACAGGGAGACTCTGGGGCCAACGTCCTGACTTTC.

The CDR3 nucleotides read TGTGCCAGCAGTGAAGCGATGGCTAGCGGACTCTACAATGAGCAGTTCTTC. The encoded protein is CASSEAMASGLYNEQFF. This chain links TRBV6-1 with TRBJ2-1; 7 positions match TRBD2. With V trimmed by 0 bases and J by 3 bases, 8 bases remained unmatched. CDR1 is MNHNS, CDR2 SASEGT, per germline. The CDR3 is 17 residues long.

CDR3 amino acids: CASSQVRGYNEQFF. The CDR3 DNA is TGTGCCAGCAGCCAAGTCAGGGGATACAATGAGCAGTTCTTC. This sequence joins TRBV4-2 and TRBJ2-1; D might be TRBD1 (6 bases). Germline values: CDR1 LGHNA, CDR2 YNFKEQ. CDR3 length: 14 residues. The V end lost 1 base, the J end lost 4 bases, and 8 bases lay between the germline ends.